This T cell receptor (beta chain) was sequenced for a study of T cell changes during pregnancy in multiple sclerosis. TCRdb's table, derived via immunoSEQ multiplex PCR, lists solely in-frame clones and lacks some. The sample yields over 70,000 clones, approximately 90% seen once. Between the trimmed V and J ends, which lost 3 bases and 7 bases, there was a span of 10 bases. This CDR3 contains 13 residues. Germline V gene sequence: CDR1 SGHTA, CDR2 FQGNSA. This chain uses TRBV7-2 with TRBJ1-5, with no clear D. This sample comprised peripheral blood, obtained in the first trimester of pregnancy. The sequence derives from a female donor in good health, enrolled as a control in a pregnancy study. CDR3 in DNA: TGTGCCAGCAGCTTCGAAACAGCCCAGCCCCAGCATTTT. Amino acid sequence: CASSFETAQPQHF.